The text below deals with one T cell receptor (beta chain). Antigen unknown. This entry comes from a study of cytomegalovirus exposure and HLA in healthy donors. General study results and limits: Researchers had no immune exposure information except CMV serostatus available. Cytomegalovirus status, reportedly, was diagnosed with high specificity and sensitivity by the classifier.

Researchers ran the PCR with 60 Vbeta and 13 Jbeta primers. Method: immunoSEQ multiplex PCR; TCRdb's copy keeps in-frame clones and lacks some. The table lists 110,000 to 150,000 clones, approximately 78% of them singletons. Germline V gene sequence: CDR1 SNHLY, CDR2 FYNNEI. The length of the CDR3 is 14 residues. V was clipped by 1 base and J by 7 bases, with 13 bases between them. The V gene is TRBV2, the J gene TRBJ1-2; no definite D call. The TCR originated in a female donor in good health and CMV-seronegative. Sequencing was carried out using PBMCs. For the CDR3, the DNA is TGTGCCAGCAGTGAAGAGGCGGCTGCTCTTGGCTACACCTTC. This encodes CASSEEAAALGYTF.